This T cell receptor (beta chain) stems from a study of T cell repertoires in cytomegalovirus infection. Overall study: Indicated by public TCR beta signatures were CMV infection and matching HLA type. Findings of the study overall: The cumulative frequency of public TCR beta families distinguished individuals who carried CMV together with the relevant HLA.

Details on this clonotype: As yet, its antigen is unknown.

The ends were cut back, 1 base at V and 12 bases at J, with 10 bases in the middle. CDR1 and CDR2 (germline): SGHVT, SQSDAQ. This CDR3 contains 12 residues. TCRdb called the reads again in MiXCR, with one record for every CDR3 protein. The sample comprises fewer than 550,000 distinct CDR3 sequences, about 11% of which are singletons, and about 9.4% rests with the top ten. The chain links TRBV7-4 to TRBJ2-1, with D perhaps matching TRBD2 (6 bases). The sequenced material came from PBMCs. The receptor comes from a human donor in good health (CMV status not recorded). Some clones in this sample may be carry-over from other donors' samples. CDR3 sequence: CASSLVWGGQFF. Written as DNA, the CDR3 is TGTGCCAGCAGCTTAGTTTGGGGAGGGCAGTTCTTC. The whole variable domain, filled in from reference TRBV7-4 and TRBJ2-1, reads GAGVSQSPRYKVAKRGRDVALRCDSISGHVTLYWYRQTLGQGSEVLTYSQSDAQRDKSGRPSGRFSAERPERSVSTLKIQRTEQGDSAVYLCASSLVWGGQFFGPGTRLTVL.